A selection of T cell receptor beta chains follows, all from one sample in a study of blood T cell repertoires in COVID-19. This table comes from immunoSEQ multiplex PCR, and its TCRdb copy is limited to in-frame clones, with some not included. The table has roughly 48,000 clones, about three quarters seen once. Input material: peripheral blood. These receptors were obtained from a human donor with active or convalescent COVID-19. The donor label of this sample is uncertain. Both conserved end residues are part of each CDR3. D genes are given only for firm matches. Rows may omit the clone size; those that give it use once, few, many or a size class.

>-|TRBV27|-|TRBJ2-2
TGTGCCAGCAGTTTGATGGCTCCCGGGGAGCTGTTTTTT
CASSLMAPGELFF
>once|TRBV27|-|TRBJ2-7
TGTGCCAGCAGTTTACGCGGCTGGAGCGAGCAGTACTTC
CASSLRGWSEQYF
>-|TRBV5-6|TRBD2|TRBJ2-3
TGTGCCAGCAGCCCGGGACTAGCGGGAGATACGCAGTATTTT
CASSPGLAGDTQYF
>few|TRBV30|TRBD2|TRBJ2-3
TGTGCCTGGAGTGGGACTAGGACGACAAATACGCAGTATTTT
CAWSGTRTTNTQYF
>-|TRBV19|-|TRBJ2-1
TGTGCCAGTAGTGAAGTAGCGAGCTCCTACAATGAGCAGTTCTTC
CASSEVASSYNEQFF
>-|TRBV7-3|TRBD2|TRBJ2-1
TGTGCCAGCAGCTTAATACTAGCGGGAGCCCATGAGCAGTTCTTC
CASSLILAGAHEQFF
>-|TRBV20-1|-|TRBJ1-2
TGCAGGGTTGAGGGCTACACCTTC
CRVEGYTF
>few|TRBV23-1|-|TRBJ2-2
TGCGCCAGCAGTCAAGTTACAGGGAAGGGTGCCCACTGTGGCGGGGAGCTGTTTTTT
CASSQVTGKGAHCGGELFF
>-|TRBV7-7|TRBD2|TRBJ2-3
TGTGCCAGCAGCTCAAGCGGGAGGGGCACAGATACGCAGTATTTT
CASSSSGRGTDTQYF
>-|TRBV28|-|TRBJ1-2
TGTGCCAGCACCGGGGGGGGCTATGGCTACACCTTC
CASTGGGYGYTF
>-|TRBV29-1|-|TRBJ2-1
TGCAGCGTTGAGGGCATAGGACTACTCTCCTACAATGAGCAGTTCTTC
CSVEGIGLLSYNEQFF
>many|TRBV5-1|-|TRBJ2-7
TGCGCCAGCAGCTTGGACCAGGGTACCTACGAGCAGTACTTC
CASSLDQGTYEQYF
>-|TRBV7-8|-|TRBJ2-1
TGTGCCAGCAGCTTAGGGCTAGCGACAAACAATGAGCAGTTCTTC
CASSLGLATNNEQFF
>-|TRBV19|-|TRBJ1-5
TGTGCCAGTAGTTGGGGGGTCGATCAGCCCCAGCATTTT
CASSWGVDQPQHF
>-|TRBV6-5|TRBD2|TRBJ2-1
TGTGCCAGCAGTTACCGTCTAGCGGGAGACAATGAGCAGTTCTTC
CASSYRLAGDNEQFF
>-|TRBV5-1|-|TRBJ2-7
TGCGCCAGCAGCTTAAGTACAGGCTACGCCCCAAGCTACGAGCAGTACTTC
CASSLSTGYAPSYEQYF
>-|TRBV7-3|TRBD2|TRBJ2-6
TGTGCCAGCAGCTTAACGGCGGGAGGTGGGGCCAACGTCCTGACTTTC
CASSLTAGGGANVLTF
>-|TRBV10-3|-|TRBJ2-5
TGTGCCATCAGTGAGCGAGAGGTGGACCAGTACTTC
CAISEREVDQYF
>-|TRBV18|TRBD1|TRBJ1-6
TGTGCCAGCTCACCGGCAGGGGGCGCTGGGGGGAATTCACCCCTCCACTTT
CASSPAGGAGGNSPLHF
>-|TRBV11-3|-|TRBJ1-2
TGTGCCAGCAGCTTAGAACAGACCTATGGCTACACCTTC
CASSLEQTYGYTF
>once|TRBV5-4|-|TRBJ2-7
TGTGCCAGCAGCTTGGAACTAGCAGCTTCCTACGAGCAGTACTTC
CASSLELAASYEQYF
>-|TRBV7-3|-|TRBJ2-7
TGTGCCAGCAGCTTAAATCCAGGTCCCCAGCAGTACTTC
CASSLNPGPQQYF
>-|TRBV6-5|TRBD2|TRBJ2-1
TGTGCCAGCAGTACAACGGGACTAGCAGGGAATGAGCAGTTCTTC
CASSTTGLAGNEQFF
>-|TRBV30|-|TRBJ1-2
TGTGCCTGGTCCTCCGTCGGGGCAGGGGTTTTAAACTATGGCTACACCTTC
CAWSSVGAGVLNYGYTF
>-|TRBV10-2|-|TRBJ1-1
TGCGCCAGCAGTGAGACACATGAAGCTTTCTTT
CASSETHEAFF
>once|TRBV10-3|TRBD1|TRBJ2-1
TGTGCCATCAGTGAGTCACAGGGGGCGGTATTCAATGAGCAGTTCTTC
CAISESQGAVFNEQFF
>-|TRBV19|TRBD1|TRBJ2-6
TGTGCCAGTGAACCGGGACAGTCTTCCTCTGGGGCCAACGTCCTGACTTTC
CASEPGQSSSGANVLTF
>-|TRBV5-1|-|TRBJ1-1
TGCGCCAGCAGCCTCACCCCCAGGAACACTGAAGCTTTCTTT
CASSLTPRNTEAFF
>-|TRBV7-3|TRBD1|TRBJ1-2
TGTGCCAGCAGTCCCGGGACAGGGATTGATGGCTACACCTTC
CASSPGTGIDGYTF
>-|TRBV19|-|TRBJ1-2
TGTGCCAGTAGTCCCACGGGACAAAACGGCGGTGGCTACACCTTC
CASSPTGQNGGGYTF
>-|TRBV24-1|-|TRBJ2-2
TGTGCCACCATGCAGGGGCACACCGGGGAGCTGTTTTTT
CATMQGHTGELFF
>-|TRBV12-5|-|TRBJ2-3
TGTGCTAGTGCCCCCGGGCAGCCGGGGACAGATACGCAGTATTTT
CASAPGQPGTDTQYF
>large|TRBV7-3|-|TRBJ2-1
TGTGCCAGCAGTTTTGGGCAATCGGCGTACAATGAGCAGTTCTTC
CASSFGQSAYNEQFF
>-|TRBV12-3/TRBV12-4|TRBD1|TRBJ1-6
TGTGCCAGCGGACAGGGTTTTAATTCACCCCTCCACTTT
CASGQGFNSPLHF
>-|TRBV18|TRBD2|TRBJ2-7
TGTGCCAGCTCACCAGCACTAGCGGGAGTTGGATACGAGCAGTACTTC
CASSPALAGVGYEQYF
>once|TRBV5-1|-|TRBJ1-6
TGCGCCAGCACCCCTACAGGTTTAGGGGCCGGGCCCCTCCACTTT
CASTPTGLGAGPLHF
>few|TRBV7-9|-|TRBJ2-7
TGTGCCAGCAGTAGCCAGGGATCCTACGAGCAGTACTTC
CASSSQGSYEQYF
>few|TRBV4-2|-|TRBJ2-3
TGTGCCAGCAGCCCGACTGGCACAGATACGCAGTATTTT
CASSPTGTDTQYF
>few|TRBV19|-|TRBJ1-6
TGTGCCAGTAGGAAGGCAGGGAATTCACCCCTCCACTTT
CASRKAGNSPLHF
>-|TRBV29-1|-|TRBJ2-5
TGCAGCGTGGCAAGGGCGGGCCAAGAGACCCAGTACTTC
CSVARAGQETQYF
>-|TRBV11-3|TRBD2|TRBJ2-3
TGTGCCAGCAGCAAGACTAGCGCCGTTCATACGCAGTATTTT
CASSKTSAVHTQYF
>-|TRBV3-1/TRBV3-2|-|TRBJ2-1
TGTGCCAGCAGCCAACTGAGGAATGAGCAGTTCTTC
CASSQLRNEQFF
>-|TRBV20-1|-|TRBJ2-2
TGCAGTGCTAGTCCTCTGACTTGGAACACCGGGGAGCTGTTTTTT
CSASPLTWNTGELFF
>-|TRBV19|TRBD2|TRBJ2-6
TGTGCCAGTACCCGACTAGCGGTCGGGGCCAACGTCCTGACTTTC
CASTRLAVGANVLTF
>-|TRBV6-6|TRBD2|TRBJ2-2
TGTGCCAGCCGTTTACTAGCGGGAGCCAACACCGGGGAGCTGTTTTTT
CASRLLAGANTGELFF
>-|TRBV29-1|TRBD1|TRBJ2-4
TGCAGCGCCGGACAGGGGAGAGACATTCAGTACTTC
CSAGQGRDIQYF
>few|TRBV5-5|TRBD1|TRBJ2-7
TGTGCCAGCAGCTCGGACAGGGGCTACGAGCAGTACTTC
CASSSDRGYEQYF
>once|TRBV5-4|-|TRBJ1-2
TGTGCCAGCAGCGTTCAGGGTCAGGGCTATGGCTACACCTTC
CASSVQGQGYGYTF